What follows are 6 T cell receptor beta chains derived from one specimen sequenced in a study of blood T cell repertoires in COVID-19 (dated by TCRdb to 2020 to 2021). Receptor amplification or capture employed the immunoSEQ multiplex PCR assay. Not all clones reach the TCRdb copy of this immuneACCESS table, which keeps in-frame sequences only. Checked studies attribute under half of the gap to unresolved V genes and leave the rest unexplained. This sample has approximately 240,000 clones in its table, and approximately 80% of those were observed once. 5.5% to 7.5% of the sample is in the top ten clones. Input material: peripheral blood. The receptors originated from an older woman with active or convalescent COVID-19.

The rearrangement uses TRBV30 and TRBJ1-5, with TRBD1 matching over 10 bases. V dropped 1 base and J dropped 6; count of bases not matched to a gene: 6. This CDR3 has 15 residues. The V gene's germline CDR1 is GTSNPN and CDR2 SVGIG (reference sequence). This CDR3 is CAWSGDRGFGQPQHF. CDR3 DNA: TGTGCCTGGAGTGGGGACAGGGGTTTCGGTCAGCCCCAGCATTTT.

The genes are TRBV7-6 and TRBJ1-3; maybe TRBD1 (6 bases). Trimming cost V 3 bases and J 2 bases, with 11 bases left between them. This CDR3 is 15 amino acids long. Germline V gene lookup returns CDR1 SGHVS and CDR2 FNYEAQ. Here the CDR3 reads CASSFQTGTGNTIYF. The CDR3 DNA reads as TGTGCCAGCAGCTTTCAAACAGGGACTGGAAACACCATATATTTT.

This clone was seen only once. This rearrangement joins TRBV7-9 to TRBJ1-1, with 9 bases identical to TRBD1. This CDR3 is 14 amino acids long. CDR1 and CDR2 (germline): SEHNR, FQNEAQ (reference sequence). V was pared by 5 bases and J by 11 bases, with 12 bases of the junction left unmatched. DNA of the CDR3: TGTGCCAGCAGCCCAGAGGGACAGGGCGGATCGGCTTTCTTT. Amino acids: CASSPEGQGGSAFF.

The chain recombines TRBV5-1 with TRBJ2-6; 12 bases are shared with TRBD1. Germline CDR1 is SGHRS and CDR2 is YFSETQ. J was trimmed by 0 bases and V by 0 bases; bases with no gene match: 4. This CDR3 comprises 19 residues. CDR3 coding DNA: TGCGCCAGCAGCTTGGACGGGACAGGGGGCCGCTCTGGGGCCAACGTCCTGACTTTC. Amino acids: CASSLDGTGGRSGANVLTF.

The CDR3 protein is CASTFGQGGTGELFF. CDR3 DNA sequence: TGTGCCAGTACCTTCGGGCAGGGCGGCACCGGGGAGCTGTTTTTT. This sequence joins TRBV19 and TRBJ2-2, with D perhaps TRBD1 (5 bases). Germline V gene lookup returns CDR1 LNHDA and CDR2 SQIVND (reference sequence). With 7 bases removed from V and 4 bases from J, the gap between germline ends came to 16 bases. The CDR3 is 15 amino acids.

V gene TRBV6-2 or TRBV6-3 combines with J gene TRBJ2-5, with 7 bases lining up with TRBD2. J was trimmed by 4 bases and V by 2 bases; bases with no gene match: 7. Germline V gene sequence: CDR1 MNHEY, CDR2 SVGEGT. This CDR3 region has 15 residues. The chain's CDR3 is CASSYGPSGTETQYF. The CDR3, as DNA: TGTGCCAGCAGTTACGGCCCCAGCGGGACAGAGACCCAGTACTTC.